This T cell receptor (beta chain) emerged from a study of T cells after yellow fever vaccination. At the level of the study: Where fractions had low cell numbers, libraries were prepared from them with the SMART-Seq v4 Ultra Low Input RNA kit. General study results and limits: Although the secondary response was weaker, it peaked faster, at day 5 versus 15. From the bulk population, abundant clonotypes could contaminate and appear within FACS-sorted repertoires.

UMIs and a universal primer site were added when TCR cDNA was made by 5'RACE template switching. Via MiXCR, TCRdb re-called the 5' RACE reads, giving one row per CDR3 protein. The table records some 320,000 distinct CDR3 sequences, 3.5% to 4.5% of them present only once. This clonotype was observed a few times. The target antigen is unknown. The J segment lost 6 bases and the V segment lost 1 base, leaving 10 bases of the junction unmatched. Germline CDR1 DFQATT, CDR2 SNEGSKA (reference sequence). The CDR3 has 16 residues. The V call is TRBV20-1, the J call TRBJ2-2; 8 nucleotides agree with TRBD2. The sample in question was PBMCs, obtained 15 days after the yellow fever booster vaccination. The receptor was isolated from a man aged 18 to 30 who received the YFV17D yellow fever vaccine. CDR3 amino acids: CSARGKAGARPGELFF. CDR3 sequence (DNA): TGCAGTGCTAGAGGGAAAGCGGGGGCCCGGCCCGGGGAGCTGTTTTTT.